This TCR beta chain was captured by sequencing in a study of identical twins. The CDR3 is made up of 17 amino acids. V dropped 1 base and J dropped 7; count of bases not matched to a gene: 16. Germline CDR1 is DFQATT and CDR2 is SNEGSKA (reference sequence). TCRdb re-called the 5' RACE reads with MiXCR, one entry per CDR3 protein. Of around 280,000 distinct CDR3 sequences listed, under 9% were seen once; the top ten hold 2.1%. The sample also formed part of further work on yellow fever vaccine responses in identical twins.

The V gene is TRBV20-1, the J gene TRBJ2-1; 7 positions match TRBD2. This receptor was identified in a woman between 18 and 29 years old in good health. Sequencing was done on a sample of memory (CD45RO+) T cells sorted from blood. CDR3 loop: CSARGGIRGQRENEQFF. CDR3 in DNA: TGCAGTGCTAGAGGAGGGATAAGGGGCCAGCGGGAAAATGAGCAGTTCTTC.